The 29 T cell receptor beta chains reported below all come from one sample, sequenced in a study of CD8 T cells in ankylosing spondylitis (dated by TCRdb to the late 2010s). The library relied on 5' RACE. Sequencing was carried out with an Illumina HiSeq 2500. TCRdb trimmed the raw reads at Q25, called clones with MiXCR and kept productive beta chains. Identical CDR3 protein sequences are pooled into one entry, listed with their most common genes and DNA. In all, the sample holds over 100,000 distinct CDR3 sequences, and 6% to 8.5% of those were seen once. The ten largest clones take up 12% of the sample. Specimen: blood, either unsorted or a sorted T cell fraction (not recorded which). These receptors came from a male donor with ankylosing spondylitis or in good health (not recorded which).

This clonotype was picked up many times. This chain links TRBV4-1 with TRBJ2-3; D perhaps matches TRBD1 (5 bases). CDR3 length equals 15 residues. The V gene lost 2 bases and the J gene lost 2 bases, with 11 bases spanning the gap. Germline V gene sequence: CDR1 MGHRA, CDR2 YSYEKL. Written as DNA, the CDR3 is TGCGCCAGCAGCCAACAGGCACAGGACACAGATACGCAGTATTTT. Translating it yields CASSQQAQDTDTQYF.

The genes are TRBV6-5 and TRBJ1-1, with 10 bases aligning to TRBD1. J gave up 5 bases and V 4 bases, and 4 bases lay outside the gene matches. Looked up from germline, CDR1 is MNHEY and CDR2 is SVGAGI. This CDR3 region has 14 residues. In DNA, the CDR3 is TGTGCCAGCAGTTCGACAGGGGGCAAGACTGAAGCTTTCTTT. Translated: CASSSTGGKTEAFF.

This clonotype has just a few counts. The chain employs TRBV7-2 and TRBJ2-2; the D is unclear. Deletions cut 4 bases from V and 5 bases from J, with 11 bases between. This CDR3 comprises 14 residues. Germline CDR1 and CDR2: SGHTA and FQGNSA. The CDR3 loop is CASSSHSGTGELFF. CDR3 nucleotides: TGTGCCAGCAGCTCCCATTCCGGAACCGGGGAGCTGTTTTTT. The full variable domain, with the rest looked up from reference TRBV7-2 and TRBJ2-2, is GAGVSQSPSNKVTEKGKDVELRCDPISGHTALYWYRQSLGQGLEFLIYFQGNSAPDKSGLPSDRFSAERTGGSVSTLTIQRTQQEDSAVYLCASSSHSGTGELFFGEGSRLTVL.

This clonotype was seen repeatedly, ten times or more. The chain carries TRBV7-2 and TRBJ2-2; no reliable D call. Trimming took off 1 base at V and 7 bases at J, with 10 bases between the two ends. Per germline, CDR1 SGHTA and CDR2 FQGNSA. This CDR3 has 14 amino acids. CDR3 in amino acids: CASSLGLANGELFF. CDR3 DNA: TGTGCCAGCAGCTTAGGACTGGCCAACGGGGAGCTGTTTTTT.

This clonotype came up many times. This rearrangement joins TRBV11-2 to TRBJ2-2; the D gene is possibly TRBD2 (5 bases). Germline values: CDR1 SGHAT, CDR2 FQNNGV. The CDR3 length is 14 residues. V lost 5 bases and J lost 5, with 12 bases in between. The CDR3 reads CASSTTPGTGELFF. In DNA form, the CDR3 reads TGTGCCAGCAGCACGACCCCGGGGACCGGGGAGCTGTTTTTT.

The sample holds many counts of this clonotype. The chain links TRBV20-1 to TRBJ2-7; 10 bases agree with TRBD2. The CDR3 sequence is 14 residues long. J lost 6 bases, V lost 0 bases, and 5 bases had no gene match. Germline CDR1 and CDR2: DFQATT and SNEGSKA (reference sequence). The CDR3 nucleotides are TGCAGTGCTAGAGACAGCGGGGGGGATTCCGAGCAGTACTTC. Its protein product is CSARDSGGDSEQYF.

This clonotype was seen at least ten times. The chain links TRBV12-3 or TRBV12-4 to TRBJ2-6, with D tentatively TRBD1 (6 bases). The CDR3 is made up of 18 amino acids. V lost 4 bases and J 0 bases, leaving 16 bases between the germline ends. The DNA for the CDR3 is TGTGCCAGCAGTTCCTCTTATCTGGACAGCTCTGGGGCCAACGTCCTGACTTTC. Its protein is CASSSSYLDSSGANVLTF.

This clonotype was recorded many times. The chain combines TRBV6-5 with TRBJ2-7; 7 nucleotides line up with TRBD1. CDR1 and CDR2 from the germline V gene are MNHEY and SVGAGI. With V trimmed by 0 bases and J by 5 bases, 7 bases remained unmatched. The CDR3 contains 15 residues. The CDR3 region is CASSYSDRVGHEQYF. CDR3 sequence (DNA): TGTGCCAGCAGTTACTCAGACAGGGTCGGACACGAGCAGTACTTC.

This clonotype was recorded many times. The V gene is TRBV10-3, the J gene TRBJ2-1; a weak D match, TRBD2 (6 bases). The CDR3 is 14 amino acids. The germline V gene encodes CDR1 ENHRY and CDR2 SYGVKD. The V gene lost 7 bases and the J gene lost 0 bases, with 10 bases spanning the gap. The CDR3 sequence is CAIIYGSSYNEQFF. The CDR3 region has the DNA TGTGCCATCATATACGGGAGCTCCTACAATGAGCAGTTCTTC.

This clonotype came up many times. The chain has TRBV11-3 and TRBJ1-3; D is unresolved. V was pared by 2 bases and J by 2 bases, with 10 bases between. Germline CDR1 is SGHNT and CDR2 is YENEEA. CDR3 length: 15 amino acids. Written as DNA, the CDR3 is TGTGCCAGCAGCTTAAACCCGGCAGCTGGAAACACCATATATTTT. This translates into CASSLNPAAGNTIYF.

This clonotype was seen repeatedly, ten times or more. The chain is built from TRBV7-2 and TRBJ2-7, with unresolved D. The CDR3 consists of 17 residues. The V end lost 1 base, the J end lost 4 bases, and 20 bases lay between the germline ends. Per germline, CDR1 SGHTA and CDR2 FQGNSA. Written as DNA, the CDR3 is TGTGCCAGCAGCTTAGGGTGGAGCCCCCACACCACATACGAGCAGTACTTC. As protein: CASSLGWSPHTTYEQYF.

This clonotype was found many times. The chain joins TRBV20-1 to TRBJ1-6; no reliable D call. V lost 3 bases and J lost 2, with 11 bases in between. The CDR3 consists of 15 residues. Germline V gene data show CDR1 as DFQATT and CDR2 as SNEGSKA (reference sequence). Here the CDR3 reads CSASPDPAYNSPLHF. CDR3 nucleotides: TGCAGTGCTAGCCCTGACCCGGCCTATAATTCACCCCTCCACTTT.

About this clonotype: A read error may be the cause here, since a much bigger clone is one base away. The chain carries TRBV7-9 and TRBJ2-1; the match to TRBD2 covers 14 bases. Trimming removed 2 bases from V and 12 bases from J; junction bases left unmatched: 6. CDR3 length equals 15 residues. The germline V gene has CDR1 SEHNR and CDR2 FQNEAQ (reference sequence). The CDR3 protein is CASSLHGLAGGVQFF. CDR3 bases: TGTGCCAGCAGCTTACATGGACTAGCGGGGGGCGTGCAGTTCTTC.

This rearrangement joins TRBV7-9 to TRBJ1-5; D unresolved. The length of the CDR3 is 15 residues. The germline gives CDR1 SEHNR, CDR2 FQNEAQ (reference sequence). The germline V and J ends were trimmed by 5 bases and 0 bases, with 11 bases remaining between them. CDR3 nucleotide sequence: TGTGCCAGCAGCAAGGGCGCCTCTAGCAATCAGCCCCAGCATTTT. This translates into CASSKGASSNQPQHF.

This clonotype was seen ten or more times. The chain joins TRBV13 to TRBJ1-1; no reliable D call. The CDR3 spans 12 residues. The germline V gene has CDR1 PRHDT and CDR2 FYEKMQ (reference sequence). V lost 0 bases to trimming and J lost 10 bases, with 9 bases between them. The CDR3 reads CASSLGPSRAFF. CDR3 bases: TGTGCCAGCAGCTTAGGGCCCTCCCGAGCTTTCTTT.

This clonotype was found a few times. The V call is TRBV15, the J call TRBJ1-5; D gene uncertain. The ends were cut back, 0 bases at V and 0 bases at J, with 9 bases in the middle. Germline V CDR1 and CDR2: LNHNV, YYDKDF (reference sequence). This CDR3 has 16 amino acids. The CDR3 coding sequence is TGTGCCACCAGCAGAGATTTGAGGGATAGCAATCAGCCCCAGCATTTT. It yields the protein CATSRDLRDSNQPQHF.

This clonotype was found many times. The chain has TRBV20-1 and TRBJ2-1; the D gene could be TRBD1 or TRBD2 (5 bases each). Germline CDR1 and CDR2: DFQATT and SNEGSKA (reference sequence). This CDR3 spans 12 amino acids. V lost 7 bases and J lost 8, with 15 bases in between. CDR3 sequence (DNA): TGCAGTGGCGGGCCGTTGGGGGATGAGCAGTTCTTC. Translated: CSGGPLGDEQFF.

To note about this clonotype: Sequence at one end of the junction differs from germline and may be a read error. The rearrangement links TRBV7-9 to TRBJ2-1; 7 positions agree with TRBD2. CDR1 and CDR2 from the germline V gene are SEHNR and FQNEAQ (reference sequence). This CDR3 has 15 amino acids. The CDR3 coding sequence is TGTGCCAGCAGAGCCCCTAGCGGATCCTACACTGAGCAGTTCTTC. Its protein is CASRAPSGSYTEQFF. Supplemented by reference TRBV7-9 and TRBJ2-1, the full variable domain reads DTGVSQNPRHKITKRGQNVTFRCDPISEHNRLYWYRQTLGQGPEFLTYFQNEAQLEKSRLLSDRFSAERPKGSFSTLEIQRTEQGDSAMYLCASRAPSGSYTEQFFGPGTRLTVL.

The sample holds many counts of this clonotype. The rearrangement links TRBV4-1 to TRBJ2-1; 8 nucleotides match TRBD1. This CDR3 has 17 amino acids. V lost 3 bases to trimming and J lost 1 base; unmatched junction nucleotides: 8. CDR1 MGHRA and CDR2 YSYEKL come from the germline V gene. Written as DNA, the CDR3 is TGCGCCAGCAGCCAGAGGGCAGGGGGCCGGTCCTACAATGAGCAGTTCTTC. Translation: CASSQRAGGRSYNEQFF.

This clonotype appeared many times. This sequence joins TRBV6-5 and TRBJ2-7; D is unresolved. CDR1 is MNHEY and CDR2 is SVGAGI in the germline V gene. Deletions cut 5 bases from V and 0 bases from J, with 11 bases between. There are 14 residues in the CDR3. This CDR3 is CASSNPGSSYEQYF. CDR3 nucleotide sequence: TGTGCCAGCAGTAACCCGGGTTCCTCCTACGAGCAGTACTTC.

This clonotype was seen ten or more times. The rearrangement links TRBV12-3 or TRBV12-4 to TRBJ1-2; tentatively, D is TRBD1 (6 bases). The CDR3 has 15 residues. V dropped 3 bases and J dropped 2 bases, with 13 bases sitting between them. CDR3 loop: CASSFTGTLNYGYTF. DNA for the CDR3: TGTGCCAGCAGTTTTACCGGGACACTGAACTATGGCTACACCTTC.

This clonotype showed up many times. The chain has TRBV3-1 and TRBJ1-1; D is undetermined. Trimming cost V 1 base and J 5 bases, with 11 bases left between them. Per the germline V gene, CDR1 is LGHDT and CDR2 is YNNKEL (reference sequence). The CDR3 totals 14 residues. The CDR3 spells CASSQGPSGTEAFF. CDR3 sequence (DNA): TGTGCCAGCAGCCAAGGACCTTCGGGAACTGAAGCTTTCTTT.

This clonotype was recorded at least ten times. The CDR3 sequence: CSAGTFYGYTF. The CDR3 nucleotides are TGCAGTGCTGGAACCTTCTATGGCTACACCTTC. J is TRBJ1-2 and V is TRBV20-1, with unresolved D. With 5 bases removed from V and 4 bases from J, the gap between germline ends came to 8 bases. This CDR3 has 11 amino acids. Germline loops: CDR1 DFQATT, CDR2 SNEGSKA (reference sequence).

This clonotype was counted many times. This chain connects TRBV20-1 to TRBJ1-5; D may be TRBD1 (5 bases). Looked up from germline, CDR1 is DFQATT and CDR2 is SNEGSKA (reference sequence). Trimming took off 3 bases at V and 7 bases at J, with 10 bases between the two ends. This CDR3 comprises 12 residues. This CDR3 is CSARAGDQPQHF. The CDR3 DNA follows: TGCAGTGCTAGGGCGGGGGACCAGCCCCAGCATTTT.

V is TRBV3-1 and J is TRBJ2-1, with D hard to call. Trimming took 2 bases from V and 6 from J, leaving 11 bases between them. Germline CDR1 is LGHDT and CDR2 is YNNKEL (reference sequence). The CDR3 is 14 amino acids. This chain's CDR3 is CASSQTLVINEQFF. In DNA, the CDR3 is TGTGCCAGCAGCCAAACCCTCGTCATCAATGAGCAGTTCTTC.

The DNA for the CDR3 is TGCGCCAGCAGCTTAGGGTATAGCGGAGACACAGATACGCAGTATTTT. Residues: CASSLGYSGDTDTQYF. The rearrangement joins TRBV5-1 to TRBJ2-3; weak D call: TRBD2 (6 bases). This CDR3 comprises 16 residues. Per germline, CDR1 SGHRS and CDR2 YFSETQ. V shed 2 bases and J shed 2 bases, with 15 bases lying between them.

CDR3 sequence (DNA): TGCGCCAGCAGCTTGTTGGCAGGGGCTGTAGCTTTCTTT. Protein sequence: CASSLLAGAVAFF. This chain connects TRBV5-1 to TRBJ1-1; TRBD1 is a possible D gene (6 bases). V gave up 1 base and J gave up 10 bases, with 14 bases separating them. This CDR3 region has 13 residues. Germline CDR1 reads SGHRS; CDR2 reads YFSETQ.

This clonotype was seen repeatedly, ten times or more. The chain employs TRBV20-1 and TRBJ2-1; TRBD2 agrees at 7 bases. The CDR3 covers 12 residues. The ends lost 6 bases at V and 9 bases at J; junction bases unmatched: 8. Germline V CDR1 and CDR2: DFQATT, SNEGSKA (reference sequence). The CDR3 coding sequence is TGCAGTGCGGCTAGCGGAGTTGGTGAGCAGTTCTTC. It yields the protein CSAASGVGEQFF.

At least ten counts were recorded for this clonotype. V and J are TRBV20-1 and TRBJ2-7; D tentatively fits TRBD1 or TRBD2 (5 bases each). Germline CDR1 and CDR2: DFQATT and SNEGSKA (reference sequence). Deletions cut 7 bases from V and 4 bases from J, with 23 bases between. This CDR3 region has 15 residues. CDR3 sequence reads: CSGRISGGPFYEQYF. CDR3 sequence (DNA): TGCAGTGGGAGAATCAGTGGGGGTCCGTTTTACGAGCAGTACTTC.